These T cell receptor beta chains were read from a single sample in a study of CD8 T cells in ankylosing spondylitis. MiXCR, applied by TCRdb to the 5' RACE reads, yields one record per CDR3 protein. The sample carries about 240,000 distinct CDR3 sequences, about 10% recorded once. The sequencing sample was made of blood, either unsorted or a sorted T cell fraction (not recorded which). These receptors all stem from a male donor with ankylosing spondylitis or in good health (not recorded which). CDR3s include the opening cysteine and the closing phenylalanine or tryptophan. Fields, in order: CDR3 protein, J gene, D gene, V gene. D genes are given only for firm matches.

CDR3: CASSLQPGQYEQYF
J: TRBJ2-7
D: TRBD1
V: TRBV3-1

CDR3: CASSLVGELTADTQYF
J: TRBJ2-3
D: .
V: TRBV12-3/TRBV12-4

CDR3: CSANRFGPNEKLFF
J: TRBJ1-4
D: .
V: TRBV29-1

CDR3: CAWSRTGVVTGELFF
J: TRBJ2-2
D: TRBD1
V: TRBV30

CDR3: CASSSLKLKISYLTDTQYF
J: TRBJ2-3
D: .
V: TRBV28

CDR3: CAGSTGVSYEQYF
J: TRBJ2-7
D: TRBD1
V: TRBV2

CDR3: CASSNQGISSYEQYF
J: TRBJ2-7
D: .
V: TRBV6-1

CDR3: CASSQDPGGNTGELFF
J: TRBJ2-2
D: .
V: TRBV4-2

CDR3: CASSLRTGIGNTIYF
J: TRBJ1-3
D: TRBD1
V: TRBV12-3/TRBV12-4

CDR3: CASSYSGQEYNSPLHF
J: TRBJ1-6
D: TRBD1
V: TRBV6-5

CDR3: CAFNRGSDYGYTF
J: TRBJ1-2
D: TRBD1
V: TRBV30

CDR3: CASSRAGQYGYTF
J: TRBJ1-2
D: TRBD1
V: TRBV6-1

CDR3: CASSLGVGSDTQYF
J: TRBJ2-3
D: .
V: TRBV7-9

CDR3: CASSYSETRTEAFF
J: TRBJ1-1
D: .
V: TRBV6-2/TRBV6-3

CDR3: CAIRQGSTEDTQYF
J: TRBJ2-3
D: TRBD1
V: TRBV10-3

CDR3: CASSQIAGGEQYF
J: TRBJ2-7
D: .
V: TRBV4-1

CDR3: CASSSTRNQETQYF
J: TRBJ2-5
D: .
V: TRBV7-9

CDR3: CASSLQDTAYEQYF
J: TRBJ2-7
D: .
V: TRBV5-1

CDR3: CSALPGTGPNEQFF
J: TRBJ2-1
D: .
V: TRBV20-1

CDR3: CSARAGAALGYTF
J: TRBJ1-2
D: .
V: TRBV20-1

CDR3: CSASLGNSYEQYF
J: TRBJ2-7
D: .
V: TRBV20-1

CDR3: CATSRDTSREYPHYEQYF
J: TRBJ2-7
D: .
V: TRBV15

CDR3: CASSQVSAGGTDTQYF
J: TRBJ2-3
D: TRBD2
V: TRBV3-1

CDR3: CASSALAGPREETQYF
J: TRBJ2-5
D: TRBD2
V: TRBV11-1

CDR3: CSVESPRKPGTSGNNEQFF
J: TRBJ2-1
D: TRBD2
V: TRBV29-1

CDR3: CASGLRGLAGGYNEQFF
J: TRBJ2-1
D: TRBD2
V: TRBV12-5

CDR3: CASSLVTAMEIYEQYF
J: TRBJ2-7
D: .
V: TRBV7-3

CDR3: CATSQYRGLAKNIQYF
J: TRBJ2-4
D: .
V: TRBV15

CDR3: CASSQQTGGEKLFF
J: TRBJ1-4
D: .
V: TRBV3-1

CDR3: CASSYQVNYGYTF
J: TRBJ1-2
D: .
V: TRBV12-3/TRBV12-4

CDR3: CSASYAGNTGELFF
J: TRBJ2-2
D: .
V: TRBV20-1

CDR3: CATSDLQGGKETQYF
J: TRBJ2-5
D: .
V: TRBV24-1

CDR3: CASSEQGFEDEQYF
J: TRBJ2-7
D: .
V: TRBV2

CDR3: CASSQVLDTDTQYF
J: TRBJ2-3
D: .
V: TRBV4-2

CDR3: CASSPTWGYNEQFF
J: TRBJ2-1
D: .
V: TRBV7-2

CDR3: CASSQEGDGYTF
J: TRBJ1-2
D: .
V: TRBV4-1

CDR3: CSARVRGNYEQYF
J: TRBJ2-7
D: TRBD1
V: TRBV20-1

CDR3: CASRLDRGSAYNEQFF
J: TRBJ2-1
D: TRBD1
V: TRBV2

CDR3: CAIRGTSGPQETQYF
J: TRBJ2-5
D: TRBD2
V: TRBV10-3

CDR3: CASSYAGRPSQETQYF
J: TRBJ2-5
D: .
V: TRBV6-2/TRBV6-3

CDR3: CASSYAPGPWGGQFF
J: TRBJ2-1
D: TRBD2
V: TRBV6-5

CDR3: CASSLGMADGGDGYTF
J: TRBJ1-2
D: .
V: TRBV7-9